The 2 T cell receptor beta chains reported below all come from one sample, sequenced in a study of human T cells and chemical hapten exposure. TCRdb called the RACE reads again in MiXCR, with one record for every CDR3 protein. In the table there are 350,000 or so distinct CDR3 sequences, around 7% of which are singletons. Indicated time point: patch test 1, 2 weeks after DPC sensitization. Stated treatment: therapeutic diphenylcyclopropenone sensitization with weekly scalp DPC. Sample: whole blood, taken in connection with sensitization to the hapten diphenylcyclopropenone (DPC). The receptors were gathered from a woman aged 18-35 years with alopecia areata. Some clones in this sample may be carry-over from other donors' samples.

This clonotype was seen a handful of times. The gene calls are TRBV5-4 and TRBJ2-7, with D perhaps matching TRBD2 (6 bases). The CDR3 loop spans 14 amino acids. In germline, CDR1 is SGHNT, CDR2 YYREEE (reference sequence). Trimming took off 3 bases at V and 6 bases at J, with 16 bases between the two ends. This chain's CDR3 is CASSSYIQEGEQYF. The CDR3, as DNA: TGTGCCAGCAGCTCCTACATCCAGGAGGGCGAGCAGTACTTC.

The sample holds many counts of this clonotype. V is TRBV5-1 and J is TRBJ2-5, with a possible D match to TRBD1 (6 bases). Germline V lookup: CDR1 SGHRS, CDR2 YFSETQ. This CDR3 is built from 14 residues. V was cut by 1 base and J by 3 bases, with 10 bases left in between. The CDR3 spells CASSLLEGEETQYF. CDR3 bases: TGCGCCAGCAGCTTGCTTGAGGGGGAAGAGACCCAGTACTTC.